This T cell receptor beta chain emerged from a study of patients and donors after allogeneic stem cell transplantation. TCRdb processed the RT-PCR reads anew with MiXCR; each CDR3 protein has one entry. Among about a million distinct CDR3 sequences listed, around 17% were seen once. V was clipped by 5 bases and J by 2 bases; unmatched bases: 9. Germline values: CDR1 MNHNS, CDR2 SASEGT. There are 16 residues in the CDR3. The chain has TRBV6-1 and TRBJ2-3, with 8 bases lining up with TRBD1. The sample consisted of blood, either unsorted or a sorted T cell fraction (not recorded which). The TCR comes from a human donor who was either an allogeneic HSCT recipient or a stem cell or donor lymphocyte infusion donor (not recorded which). It is not recorded whose cells these are; they may come from a transplant donor. In nucleotides, the CDR3 is TGTGCCAGCAGTCCGAGGACAGGGAAGGACACAGATACGCAGTATTTT. Protein sequence: CASSPRTGKDTDTQYF.